These T cell receptor beta chains were read from a single sample in a study of cytomegalovirus exposure and HLA in healthy donors. The method was immunoSEQ multiplex PCR; TCRdb's version includes in-frame clones alone and lacks a portion of them. This sample has about 120,000 clones, with over 15% found just once. The source material was PBMCs. The receptors were sampled from a female donor in good health and CMV-seropositive. Each CDR3 is given with its conserved first and last residue. A D gene is named only where the DNA matches it firmly. Clone size is given for some rows only: seen once, a few or many times, or a class if the clone is expanded.

V	J	size	D	CDR3	DNA
TRBV6-5	TRBJ2-7	few	TRBD2	CASSLAAAYEQYF	TGTGCCAGCAGTCTAGCGGCCGCCTACGAGCAGTACTTC
TRBV4-2	TRBJ1-5	NA	NA	CASSQEEGQPQHF	TGTGCCAGCAGCCAAGAGGAGGGTCAGCCCCAGCATTTT
TRBV6-5	TRBJ2-7	NA	TRBD1	CASSYRDRYYEQYF	TGTGCCAGCAGTTACCGGGACAGGTACTACGAGCAGTACTTC
TRBV4-2	TRBJ2-5	NA	NA	CASSQDAYQRAETQYF	TGTGCCAGCAGCCAAGATGCGTACCAGAGAGCGGAGACCCAGTACTTC
TRBV6-6	TRBJ1-1	NA	TRBD1	CASRIPGQGNTEAFF	TGTGCCAGCAGGATACCCGGACAGGGGAACACTGAAGCTTTCTTT
TRBV5-1	TRBJ2-7	NA	NA	CASSLVAHEQYF	TGCGCCAGCAGCTTGGTAGCGCACGAGCAGTACTTC
TRBV2	TRBJ2-5	few	TRBD1	CATTGGRQETQYF	TGTGCCACCACAGGGGGTCGGCAAGAGACCCAGTACTTC
TRBV2	TRBJ2-7	NA	TRBD2	CAGAGGPYEQYF	TGTGCCGGAGCGGGAGGGCCCTACGAGCAGTACTTC
TRBV7-6	TRBJ1-4	NA	NA	CASSPILRFNEKLFF	TGTGCCAGCAGCCCAATTTTACGGTTTAATGAAAAACTGTTTTTT
TRBV27	TRBJ2-3	NA	NA	CASSTRQLTDTQYF	TGTGCCAGCAGTACGCGACAGCTCACAGATACGCAGTATTTT
TRBV7-9	TRBJ2-3	few	NA	CASSLVAADTQYF	TGTGCCAGCAGCTTGGTAGCGGCGGATACGCAGTATTTT
TRBV18	TRBJ2-6	few	TRBD1	CASSPTGGSGANVLTF	TGTGCCAGCTCACCGACAGGGGGCTCTGGGGCCAACGTCCTGACTTTC
TRBV7-9	TRBJ1-1	NA	TRBD1	CASSLLGGGNTEAFF	TGTGCCAGCAGCTTGCTAGGGGGCGGGAACACTGAAGCTTTCTTT
TRBV19	TRBJ2-7	few	TRBD2	CASSFGLAGETGYEQYF	TGTGCCAGTAGTTTTGGACTAGCGGGGGAGACTGGCTACGAGCAGTACTTC
TRBV13	TRBJ2-7	few	TRBD2	CASSTGRAEQYF	TGTGCCAGCAGTACCGGGAGGGCCGAGCAGTACTTC
TRBV5-4	TRBJ1-4	NA	NA	CASSLYGSGIDEKLFF	TGTGCCAGCAGCTTGTACGGTTCGGGTATAGATGAAAAACTGTTTTTT
TRBV5-1	TRBJ2-7	NA	TRBD2	CASSSAAGNYEQYF	TGCGCCAGCAGCTCCGCAGCGGGGAACTACGAGCAGTACTTC
TRBV7-2	TRBJ1-5	NA	NA	CASSLAFAGYNQPQHF	TGTGCCAGCAGCTTAGCTTTTGCGGGGTACAATCAGCCCCAGCATTTT
TRBV11-2	TRBJ2-7	few	NA	CASSLVARGDEQYF	TGTGCCAGCAGCTTAGTTGCCAGGGGAGACGAGCAGTACTTC
TRBV2	TRBJ1-4	NA	NA	CASSGGSSQNEKLFF	TGTGCCAGTTCCGGGGGTTCCAGCCAAAATGAAAAACTGTTTTTT
TRBV30	TRBJ1-4	few	NA	CAWSVGAGFNEKLFF	TGTGCCTGGAGTGTAGGGGCGGGGTTTAATGAAAAACTGTTTTTT
TRBV5-6	TRBJ2-2	few	NA	CASSPEVLANTGELFF	TGTGCCAGCAGCCCAGAGGTACTCGCGAACACCGGGGAGCTGTTTTTT
TRBV27	TRBJ1-4	NA	NA	CASSAAGDSNEKLFF	TGTGCCAGCAGTGCCGCCGGAGACTCTAATGAAAAACTGTTTTTT
TRBV5-1	TRBJ2-1	NA	NA	CASSLTDNEQFF	TGCGCCAGCAGCTTGACAGACAATGAGCAGTTCTTC
TRBV27	TRBJ2-7	NA	NA	CASSPNSYEQYF	TGTGCCAGCAGTCCTAATTCCTACGAGCAGTACTTC
TRBV7-3	TRBJ2-5	few	TRBD1	CASSQTGFEETQYF	TGTGCCAGCAGCCAGACAGGGTTCGAGGAGACCCAGTACTTC
TRBV4-3	TRBJ2-2	few	NA	CASRQGSNTGELFF	TGCGCCAGCAGGCAGGGATCCAACACCGGGGAGCTGTTTTTT
TRBV6-5	TRBJ1-1	few	NA	CASSYGGWETEAFF	TGTGCCAGCAGTTACGGGGGGTGGGAAACTGAAGCTTTCTTT
TRBV5-1	TRBJ2-3	NA	TRBD2	CASSALTSGGDAQYF	TGCGCCAGCAGCGCATTGACTAGCGGGGGGGATGCGCAGTATTTT
TRBV27	TRBJ2-3	NA	NA	CASSLRSSLPGTDTQYF	TGTGCCAGCAGTTTAAGGAGTTCTCTCCCTGGCACAGATACGCAGTATTTT
TRBV28	TRBJ1-5	few	TRBD1	CASSLSGGFYQPQHF	TGTGCCAGCAGTTTGTCAGGGGGCTTTTATCAGCCCCAGCATTTT
TRBV9	TRBJ1-1	few	TRBD1	CASSVEGQPSF	TGTGCCAGCAGCGTAGAGGGACAGCCCAGCTTT
TRBV27	TRBJ1-1	NA	TRBD1	CASSLGTANTEAFF	TGTGCCAGCAGTTTAGGGACAGCGAACACTGAAGCTTTCTTT
TRBV7-6	TRBJ2-2	few	NA	CASSRDTPGFVNTGELFF	TGTGCCAGCAGCAGAGACACCCCGGGGTTTGTGAACACCGGGGAGCTGTTTTTT
TRBV27	TRBJ2-3	few	TRBD2	CASSWGAGVGTDTQYF	TGTGCCAGCAGTTGGGGAGCGGGAGTGGGCACAGATACGCAGTATTTT
TRBV29-1	TRBJ2-1	few	NA	CSYGPGGFF	TGCAGCTATGGGCCCGGGGGGTTCTTC
TRBV19	TRBJ1-2	few	NA	CASSIGPVYTF	TGTGCCAGTAGTATAGGCCCAGTCTACACCTTC
TRBV5-1	TRBJ2-3	few	TRBD2	CASRISGSWADTQYF	TGCGCCAGCAGAATAAGCGGGAGTTGGGCAGATACGCAGTATTTT
TRBV12-5	TRBJ2-3	NA	TRBD2	CASGPRGLADHTDTQYF	TGTGCTAGTGGTCCGCGAGGGCTAGCGGACCACACAGATACGCAGTATTTT
TRBV4-3	TRBJ1-1	NA	TRBD1	CASSQPSGSGQGLEAFF	TGCGCCAGCAGCCAACCATCGGGTTCGGGACAGGGACTTGAAGCTTTCTTT
TRBV30	TRBJ2-7	NA	NA	CAWSASFGEQYF	TGTGCCTGGAGTGCTTCTTTCGGCGAGCAGTACTTC
TRBV30	TRBJ2-1	NA	NA	CAWNVGGHEQFF	TGTGCCTGGAATGTGGGGGGGCATGAGCAGTTCTTC
TRBV5-1	TRBJ2-7	few	NA	CASSYSGYYEQYF	TGCGCCAGCAGCTACTCAGGATACTACGAGCAGTACTTC
TRBV6-5	TRBJ2-3	NA	TRBD2	CASSPFAGGTDTQYF	TGTGCCAGCAGTCCTTTTGCGGGAGGCACAGATACGCAGTATTTT
TRBV27	TRBJ1-6	NA	NA	CASSSLGGSYNSPLHF	TGTGCCAGCAGTTCCTTGGGGGGTTCCTATAATTCACCCCTCCACTTT
TRBV29-1	TRBJ2-3	NA	NA	CSADPGTDTQYF	TGCAGCGCTGATCCCGGGACAGATACGCAGTATTTT
TRBV10-3	TRBJ2-1	NA	NA	CAISEQPGEQFF	TGTGCCATCAGTGAACAACCGGGTGAGCAGTTCTTC
TRBV5-1	TRBJ2-7	few	TRBD1	CASSRGQVNEQYF	TGCGCCAGCAGCCGGGGACAGGTTAACGAGCAGTACTTC